This T cell receptor (beta chain) stems from a study of cytomegalovirus exposure and HLA in healthy donors. Findings and caveats of the study: Altogether, about 160 TCR beta chains were recorded as cytomegalovirus-associated. In the 120 or so validation repertoires, around 95% of cluster scores exceeded 0, per a later analysis.

This CDR3 comprises 15 residues. CDR1 is SGHNT and CDR2 is YENEEA in the germline V gene. V lost 5 bases to trimming and J lost 4 bases, with 15 bases between them. Remarks on this clone: Antigen: not known.

Sequencing was performed with immunoSEQ multiplex PCR; in TCRdb, only in-frame clones are kept and a portion is missing. The sample contains around 63,000 clones, about 96% of which appear only once. The sequenced material came from PBMCs. The TCR originated in a woman aged 18-29 years in good health and CMV-seronegative. The V gene is TRBV11-3, the J gene TRBJ2-1, with D perhaps TRBD2 (6 bases). The CDR3 nucleotides read TGTGCCAGCAGCCTACCGGGAGTGCGGTACAATGAGCAGTTCTTC. It codes for CASSLPGVRYNEQFF.